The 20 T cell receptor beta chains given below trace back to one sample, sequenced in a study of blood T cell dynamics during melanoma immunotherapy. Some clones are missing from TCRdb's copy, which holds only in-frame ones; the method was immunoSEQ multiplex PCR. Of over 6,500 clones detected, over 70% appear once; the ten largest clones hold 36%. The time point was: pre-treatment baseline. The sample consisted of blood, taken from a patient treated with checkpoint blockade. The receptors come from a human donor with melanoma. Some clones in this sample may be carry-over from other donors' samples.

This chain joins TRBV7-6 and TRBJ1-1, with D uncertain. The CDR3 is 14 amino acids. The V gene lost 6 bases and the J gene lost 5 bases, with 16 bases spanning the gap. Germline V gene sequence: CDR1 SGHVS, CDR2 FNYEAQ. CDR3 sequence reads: CASRVDVGSTEAFF. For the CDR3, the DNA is TGTGCCAGCAGGGTCGATGTGGGTAGTACTGAAGCTTTCTTT.

The CDR3 here is CASSLGGQALQETQYF. The CDR3, as DNA: TGTGCCAGCAGCTTGGGGGGACAGGCCCTACAAGAGACCCAGTACTTC. The V gene is TRBV5-8, the J gene TRBJ2-5; TRBD1 matches at 8 bases. The CDR3 has 16 amino acids. Germline trimming cut 0 bases from V and 2 bases from J; bases unmatched to any gene: 6. CDR1 is SGHTS, CDR2 YDEGEE, per germline.

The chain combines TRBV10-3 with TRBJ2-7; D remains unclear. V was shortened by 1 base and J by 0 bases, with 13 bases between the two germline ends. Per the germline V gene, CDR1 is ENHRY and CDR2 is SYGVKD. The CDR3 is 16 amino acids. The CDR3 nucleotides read TGTGCCATCAGTGAGTTTCGGGCACTAAGCTCCTACGAGCAGTACTTC. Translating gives CAISEFRALSSYEQYF.

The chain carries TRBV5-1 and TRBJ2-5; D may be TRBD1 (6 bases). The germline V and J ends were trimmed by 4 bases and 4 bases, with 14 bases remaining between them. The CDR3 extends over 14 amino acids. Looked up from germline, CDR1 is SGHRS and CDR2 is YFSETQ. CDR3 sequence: CASSMTGAPETQYF. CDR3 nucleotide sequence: TGCGCCAGCAGCATGACAGGTGCTCCAGAGACCCAGTACTTC.

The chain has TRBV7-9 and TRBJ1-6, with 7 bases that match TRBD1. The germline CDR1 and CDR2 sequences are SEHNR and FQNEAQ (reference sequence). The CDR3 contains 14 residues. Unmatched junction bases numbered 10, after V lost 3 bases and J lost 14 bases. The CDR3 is CASSFTTGAGALHF. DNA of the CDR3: TGTGCCAGCAGCTTTACAACAGGGGCGGGGGCCCTCCACTTT.

CDR3 coding DNA: TGTGCCAGTAGCCGGGACAGACCGAACACCGGGGAGCTGTTTTTT. It yields the protein CASSRDRPNTGELFF. This chain joins TRBV19 and TRBJ2-2, with TRBD1 matching over 7 bases. Trimming took 6 bases from V and 0 from J; bases not matched to a gene: 4. This CDR3 has 15 residues. From germline, CDR1 is LNHDA and CDR2 SQIVND (reference sequence).

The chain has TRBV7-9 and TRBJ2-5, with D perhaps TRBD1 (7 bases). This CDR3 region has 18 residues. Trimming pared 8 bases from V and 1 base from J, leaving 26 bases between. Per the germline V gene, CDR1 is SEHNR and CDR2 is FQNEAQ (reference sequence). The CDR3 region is CASDLKGRQGDFQETQYF. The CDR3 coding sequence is TGTGCCAGCGACCTAAAGGGCCGGCAGGGGGACTTCCAAGAGACCCAGTACTTC. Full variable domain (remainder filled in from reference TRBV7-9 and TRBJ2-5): DTGVSQNPRHKITKRGQNVTFRCDPISEHNRLYWYRQTLGQGPEFLTYFQNEAQLEKSRLLSDRFSAERPKGSFSTLEIQRTEQGDSAMYLCASDLKGRQGDFQETQYFGPGTRLLVL.

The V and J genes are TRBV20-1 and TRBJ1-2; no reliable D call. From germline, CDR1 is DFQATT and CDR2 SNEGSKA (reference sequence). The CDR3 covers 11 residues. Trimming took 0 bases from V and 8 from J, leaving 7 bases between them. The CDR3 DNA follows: TGCAGTGCTAGAGATCAGAGGGGCTACACCTTC. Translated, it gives CSARDQRGYTF.

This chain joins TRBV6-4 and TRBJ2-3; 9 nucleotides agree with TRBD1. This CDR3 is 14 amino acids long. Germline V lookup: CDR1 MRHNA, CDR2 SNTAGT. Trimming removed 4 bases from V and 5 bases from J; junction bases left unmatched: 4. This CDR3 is CASSAGQGGDTQYF. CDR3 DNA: TGTGCCAGCAGTGCGGGACAGGGAGGAGATACGCAGTATTTT.

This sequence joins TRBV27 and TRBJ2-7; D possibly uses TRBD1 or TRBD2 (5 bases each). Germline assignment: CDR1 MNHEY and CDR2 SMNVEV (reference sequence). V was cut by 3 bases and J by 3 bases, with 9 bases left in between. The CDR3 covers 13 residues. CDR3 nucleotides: TGTGCCAGCAGTTTGGGGGATGGCTACGAGCAGTACTTC. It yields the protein CASSLGDGYEQYF.

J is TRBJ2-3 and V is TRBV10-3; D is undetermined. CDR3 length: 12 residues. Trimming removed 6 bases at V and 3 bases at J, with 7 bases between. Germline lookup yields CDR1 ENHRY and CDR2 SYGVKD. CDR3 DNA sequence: TGTGCCATCAGCCCCATGACAGATACGCAGTATTTT. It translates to CAISPMTDTQYF.

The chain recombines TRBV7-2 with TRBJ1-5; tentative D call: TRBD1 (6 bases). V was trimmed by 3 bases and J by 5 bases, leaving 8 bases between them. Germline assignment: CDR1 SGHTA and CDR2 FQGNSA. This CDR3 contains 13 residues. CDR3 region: CASSLAGDQPQHF. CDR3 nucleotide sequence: TGTGCCAGCAGCTTGGCAGGGGATCAGCCCCAGCATTTT.

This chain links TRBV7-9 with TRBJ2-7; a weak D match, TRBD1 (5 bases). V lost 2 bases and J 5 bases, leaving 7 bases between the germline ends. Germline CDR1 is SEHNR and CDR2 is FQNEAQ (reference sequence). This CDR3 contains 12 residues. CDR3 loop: CASSLTGNEQYF. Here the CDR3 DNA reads TGTGCCAGCAGCTTAACAGGCAACGAGCAGTACTTC.

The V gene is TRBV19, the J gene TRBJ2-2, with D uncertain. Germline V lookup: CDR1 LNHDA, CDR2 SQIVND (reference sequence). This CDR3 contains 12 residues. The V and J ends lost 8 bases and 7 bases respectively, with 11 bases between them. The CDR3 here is CASHSLGGELFF. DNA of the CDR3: TGTGCCAGTCACAGCCTTGGCGGGGAGCTGTTTTTT.

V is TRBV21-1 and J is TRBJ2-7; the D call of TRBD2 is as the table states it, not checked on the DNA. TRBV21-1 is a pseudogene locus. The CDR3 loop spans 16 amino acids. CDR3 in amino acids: CASSGRTSGGAYEQYF. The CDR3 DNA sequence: TGTGCCAGCAGCGGACGGACTAGCGGGGGGGCCTACGAGCAGTACTTC.

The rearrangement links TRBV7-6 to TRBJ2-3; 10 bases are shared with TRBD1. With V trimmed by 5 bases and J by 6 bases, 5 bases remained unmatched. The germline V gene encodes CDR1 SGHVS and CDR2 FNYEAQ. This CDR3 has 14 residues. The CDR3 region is CASSPTGGLDTQYF. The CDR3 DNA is TGTGCCAGCAGCCCGACAGGGGGCTTGGATACGCAGTATTTT.

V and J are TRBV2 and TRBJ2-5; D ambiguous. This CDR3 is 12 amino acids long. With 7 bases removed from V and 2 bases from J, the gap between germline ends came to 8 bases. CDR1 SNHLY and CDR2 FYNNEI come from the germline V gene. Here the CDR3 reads CASKTDQETQYF. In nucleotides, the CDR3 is TGTGCCAGCAAAACGGATCAAGAGACCCAGTACTTC.

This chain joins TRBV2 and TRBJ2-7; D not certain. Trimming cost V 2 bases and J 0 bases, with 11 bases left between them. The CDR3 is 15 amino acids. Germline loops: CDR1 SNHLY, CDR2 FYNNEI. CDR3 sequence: CASSESMSSSYEQYF. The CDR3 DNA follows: TGTGCCAGCAGTGAATCGATGAGTTCCTCCTACGAGCAGTACTTC.

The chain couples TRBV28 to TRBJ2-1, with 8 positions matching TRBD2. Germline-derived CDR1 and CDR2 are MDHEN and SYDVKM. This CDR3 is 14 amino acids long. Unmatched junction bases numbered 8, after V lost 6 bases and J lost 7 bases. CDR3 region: CASSLAGDTNEQFF. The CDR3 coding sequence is TGTGCCAGCAGCCTAGCGGGCGACACGAATGAGCAGTTCTTC.

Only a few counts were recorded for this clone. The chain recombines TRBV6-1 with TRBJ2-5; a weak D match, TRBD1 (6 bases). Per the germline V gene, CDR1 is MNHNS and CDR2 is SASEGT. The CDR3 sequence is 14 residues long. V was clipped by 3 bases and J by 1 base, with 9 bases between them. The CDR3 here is CASSDARGQETQYF. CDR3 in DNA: TGTGCCAGCAGTGACGCCAGGGGCCAAGAGACCCAGTACTTC.